Each of the 32 T cell receptor beta chains below was sequenced from the same sample in a study of early T cells in non-severe SARS-CoV-2 infection. Via MiXCR, TCRdb re-called the 5' RACE reads, giving one row per CDR3 protein. The sample includes 62,000 or so distinct CDR3 sequences, 7.5% to 9% seen only once; the top ten take under 15%. Sequences were derived from whole blood, sampled at baseline. The origin of the receptors is an adult who was a healthcare worker with PCR-confirmed SARS-CoV-2 infection or an uninfected control (not recorded which).

This clonotype was recorded at least ten times. The chain links TRBV21-1 to TRBJ2-5. TRBV21-1 counts as a pseudogene. The CDR3 has 13 amino acids. In DNA, the CDR3 is TGTGCCAGCAGCTCTCGACTGAAAGAGACCCAGTACTTC. It specifies CASSSRLKETQYF.

This rearrangement joins TRBV9 to TRBJ1-2, with TRBD1 as a possible D gene (5 bases). V was pared by 0 bases and J by 1 base, with 10 bases between. From germline, CDR1 is SGDLS and CDR2 YYNGEE. The CDR3 is 15 residues long. The CDR3 DNA sequence: TGTGCCAGCAGCGTAGAGGGGCTCCATAACTATGGCTACACCTTC. Translated: CASSVEGLHNYGYTF.

This clonotype was counted many times. The rearrangement joins TRBV6-2 or TRBV6-3 to TRBJ2-1; D remains ambiguous. The germline gives CDR1 MNHEY, CDR2 SVGEGT. CDR3 length equals 13 residues. V gave up 1 base and J gave up 8 bases, with 9 bases separating them. The CDR3 DNA reads as TGTGCCAGCAGTTACTTTAGTGAGGATGAGCAGTTCTTC. Translated, it gives CASSYFSEDEQFF.

This clonotype has ten or more counts. J is TRBJ2-5 and V is TRBV11-2; D uncertain. The V end was cut by 2 bases, the J end by 3 bases, with 1 base between. The CDR3 is made up of 11 amino acids. The germline gives CDR1 SGHAT, CDR2 FQNNGV. The CDR3 loop is CASSLKETQYF. As DNA, the CDR3 is TGTGCCAGCAGCTTAAAAGAGACCCAGTACTTC.

The gene calls are TRBV7-9 and TRBJ2-1; 7 nucleotides line up with TRBD2. The CDR3 runs to 14 residues. V lost 5 bases to trimming and J lost 10 bases; unmatched junction nucleotides: 11. Germline V CDR1 and CDR2: SEHNR, FQNEAQ (reference sequence). The CDR3 DNA reads TGTGCCAGCAGCGCCTACCCTCTAGCGGAAGAGCAGTTCTTC. It specifies CASSAYPLAEEQFF.

Ten or more counts support this clonotype. This chain links TRBV25-1 with TRBJ2-7; 8 nucleotides match TRBD1. The CDR3 is 14 residues long. V lost 2 bases to trimming and J lost 3 bases; unmatched junction nucleotides: 3. Germline CDR1 MGHDK, CDR2 SYGVNS. The CDR3 here is CASSEPGQVYEQYF. The CDR3 DNA sequence: TGTGCCAGCAGTGAACCGGGACAGGTCTACGAGCAGTACTTC.

This clonotype was picked up many times. The chain is built from TRBV12-3 or TRBV12-4 and TRBJ2-7, with TRBD2 matching over 7 bases. This CDR3 spans 13 amino acids. J gave up 4 bases and V 4 bases, and 4 bases lay outside the gene matches. CDR3 sequence (DNA): TGTGCCAGCAGTTGGAGTAGCGGGTACGAGCAGTACTTC. The encoded protein is CASSWSSGYEQYF.

The rearrangement links TRBV27 to TRBJ1-6; D ambiguous. Trimming removed 3 bases from V and 6 bases from J, with 12 bases in between. CDR1 is MNHEY and CDR2 is SMNVEV in the germline V gene (reference sequence). This CDR3 comprises 15 residues. For the CDR3, the DNA is TGTGCCAGCAGTTTGACCACATACTTTAATTCACCCCTCCACTTT. This encodes CASSLTTYFNSPLHF.

This clonotype was counted a few times. This chain joins TRBV29-1 and TRBJ2-3; D might be TRBD1 (5 bases). From germline, CDR1 is SQVTM and CDR2 ANQGSEA. V lost 4 bases and J 2 bases, leaving 19 bases between the germline ends. The CDR3 runs to 16 residues. Here the CDR3 DNA reads TGCAGCGTTGCCGGAGCAGGGAATCAGAACACAGATACGCAGTATTTT. Translation gives CSVAGAGNQNTDTQYF.

Only a few counts were recorded for this clonotype. The rearrangement links TRBV5-4 to TRBJ2-6; a possible D gene is TRBD2 (5 bases). The CDR3 loop spans 16 amino acids. Trimming left V 4 bases short and J 0 bases short, with 11 bases between. Germline CDR1 SGHNT, CDR2 YYREEE (reference sequence). CDR3 sequence (DNA): TGTGCCAGCAGCGGAGGTTCCCTCTCTGGGGCCAACGTCCTGACTTTC. This encodes CASSGGSLSGANVLTF.

The V gene is TRBV29-1, the J gene TRBJ1-2; D remains unclear. The CDR3 is made up of 10 amino acids. Germline V gene data show CDR1 as SQVTM and CDR2 as ANQGSEA. Trimming took 6 bases from V and 8 from J, leaving 10 bases between them. The CDR3 loop is CSVFESGYTF. The DNA for the CDR3 is TGCAGCGTCTTCGAGAGCGGCTACACCTTC. Using reference TRBV29-1 and TRBJ1-2 for the parts outside the CDR3, the full variable domain is SAVISQKPSRDICQRGTSLTIQCQVDSQVTMMFWYRQQPGQSLTLIATANQGSEATYESGFVIDKFPISRPNLTFSTLTVSNMSPEDSSIYLCSVFESGYTFGSGTRLTVV.

The chain has TRBV10-3 and TRBJ2-2, with 8 bases identical to TRBD2. The CDR3 has 17 amino acids. With 6 bases clipped from V and 1 base from J, the junction kept 10 bases outside the gene matches. Germline V gives CDR1 ENHRY, CDR2 SYGVKD. The CDR3, as DNA: TGTGCCATCAGACAGGGTACTAGCGGACAGAACACCGGGGAGCTGTTTTTT. Protein product: CAIRQGTSGQNTGELFF.

The V and J genes are TRBV7-2 and TRBJ2-7; maybe TRBD1 (7 bases). Per germline, CDR1 SGHTA and CDR2 FQGNSA. V was cut by 1 base and J by 0 bases, with 13 bases left in between. The CDR3 has 16 residues. CDR3 DNA: TGTGCCAGCAGCTTAGGGAGACAGGGACTCTCCTACGAGCAGTACTTC. Encoded protein: CASSLGRQGLSYEQYF.

This clonotype came up a few times. V and J are TRBV6-5 and TRBJ2-2; a weak D match, TRBD1 (6 bases). Trimming took 8 bases from V and 6 from J, leaving 13 bases between them. The CDR3 sequence is 13 residues long. Germline V gene lookup returns CDR1 MNHEY and CDR2 SVGAGI. This CDR3 reads CASGRGSAGELFF. CDR3 DNA sequence: TGTGCCAGCGGCAGGGGCAGCGCCGGGGAGCTGTTTTTT.

The V gene is TRBV5-5, the J gene TRBJ1-2, with D uncertain. Trimming took 0 bases from V and 5 from J, leaving 11 bases between them. The CDR3 contains 14 residues. Germline lookup yields CDR1 SGHKS and CDR2 YYEKEE (reference sequence). CDR3 protein: CASSLAPSSYGYTF. The CDR3 region has the DNA TGTGCCAGCAGCTTGGCACCCTCAAGTTATGGCTACACCTTC.

This clonotype came up many times. The V call is TRBV3-1, the J call TRBJ2-5; no reliable D call. The CDR3 length is 12 residues. The germline gives CDR1 LGHDT, CDR2 YNNKEL (reference sequence). The V end was cut by 2 bases, the J end by 7 bases, with 8 bases between. CDR3 nucleotides: TGTGCCAGCAGCCAACTTAGTCGGACCCAGTACTTC. Translating it yields CASSQLSRTQYF.

This clonotype was picked up many times. The rearrangement joins TRBV29-1 to TRBJ1-4, with D possibly being TRBD1 (5 bases). CDR1 and CDR2 from the germline V gene are SQVTM and ANQGSEA. There are 13 residues in the CDR3. Trimming took off 3 bases at V and 8 bases at J, with 13 bases between the two ends. CDR3 DNA sequence: TGCAGCGTTGATGAGGGGCACGAAGAAAAACTGTTTTTT. It is translated as CSVDEGHEEKLFF.

This clonotype was counted only a few times. The V call is TRBV12-3 or TRBV12-4, the J call TRBJ2-2, with a weak D call TRBD2 (5 bases). This CDR3 comprises 17 residues. V dropped 1 base and J dropped 4 bases, with 16 bases sitting between them. The DNA of the CDR3 is TGTGCCAGCAGTTTAGAAATCAACCGCGGGTCCACCGGGGAGCTGTTTTTT. It specifies CASSLEINRGSTGELFF.

This clonotype was detected only a few times. The chain combines TRBV6-5 with TRBJ2-5; 12 nucleotides align to TRBD1. J gave up 7 bases and V 2 bases, and 8 bases lay outside the gene matches. Germline CDR1 MNHEY, CDR2 SVGAGI. CDR3 size: 16 residues. The CDR3 sequence is CASSYAAGTGGGTQYF. The DNA of the CDR3 is TGTGCCAGCAGTTACGCCGCCGGGACAGGGGGCGGGACCCAGTACTTC.

The CDR3 loop reads CASSLYGGTEAFF. Written as DNA, the CDR3 is TGTGCCAGCAGCCTTTATGGGGGCACTGAAGCTTTCTTT. The V gene is TRBV12-3 or TRBV12-4, the J gene TRBJ1-1; possible D gene TRBD1, 5 bases. This CDR3 region has 13 residues. Trimming removed 6 bases at V and 4 bases at J, with 12 bases between.

The chain combines TRBV7-6 with TRBJ1-1; no reliable D call. Germline V lookup: CDR1 SGHVS, CDR2 FNYEAQ. Trimming cost V 8 bases and J 2 bases, with 3 bases left between them. The CDR3 totals 10 residues. In DNA form, the CDR3 reads TGTGCCAGCGGAAACACTGAAGCTTTCTTT. This gives the protein CASGNTEAFF.

This clonotype was seen repeatedly, ten times or more. The V call is TRBV4-3, the J call TRBJ2-7, with unresolved D. Deletions cut 4 bases from V and 4 bases from J, with 20 bases between. Looked up from germline, CDR1 is LGHNA and CDR2 is YSLEER. The length of the CDR3 is 16 residues. The CDR3 DNA sequence: TGCGCCAGCAGCCTTACGGATGGGGTGGGCCTTTACGAGCAGTACTTC. Translated, it gives CASSLTDGVGLYEQYF.

This clonotype has more than one count but fewer than ten. The V and J genes are TRBV7-3 and TRBJ2-3; TRBD1 aligns across 8 bases. This CDR3 has 15 residues. J gave up 1 base and V 5 bases, and 5 bases lay outside the gene matches. Looked up from germline, CDR1 is SGHTA and CDR2 is FQGTGA. The CDR3 sequence: CASSISGQGTDTQYF. The DNA of the CDR3 is TGTGCCAGCAGCATATCGGGACAGGGCACAGATACGCAGTATTTT.

CDR3: CASSLASTGGLYNEQFF. CDR3 DNA: TGTGCCAGCAGCTTAGCGAGTACGGGAGGCCTGTACAATGAGCAGTTCTTC. The genes are TRBV7-6 and TRBJ2-1; 7 bases line up with TRBD2. In germline, CDR1 is SGHVS, CDR2 FNYEAQ. V lost 0 bases, J lost 4 bases, and 9 bases stayed unmatched. There are 17 residues in the CDR3. Full variable domain (missing parts from reference TRBV7-6 and TRBJ2-1): GAGVSQSPRYKVTKRGQDVALRCDPISGHVSLYWYRQALGQGPEFLTYFNYEAQQDKSGLPNDRFSAERPEGSISTLTIQRTEQRDSAMYRCASSLASTGGLYNEQFFGPGTRLTVL.

This clonotype was counted ten times or more. The chain couples TRBV12-3 or TRBV12-4 to TRBJ2-1; 9 bases align to TRBD1. With V trimmed by 6 bases and J by 7 bases, 13 bases remained unmatched. The CDR3 sequence is 16 residues long. The CDR3 reads CASRPGQGNVGNEQFF. In DNA, the CDR3 is TGTGCCAGCAGACCCGGACAGGGGAATGTCGGGAATGAGCAGTTCTTC.

This clonotype was recorded many times. This sequence joins TRBV15 and TRBJ2-1; TRBD2 agrees at 9 bases. Germline loops: CDR1 LNHNV, CDR2 YYDKDF (reference sequence). This CDR3 has 16 amino acids. Unmatched junction bases numbered 10, after V lost 6 bases and J lost 4 bases. The CDR3 nucleotides read TGTGCCACCAGAGTTCTGTCTAGCGGGAATTACAATGAGCAGTTCTTC. Translation gives CATRVLSSGNYNEQFF.

This clonotype was seen repeatedly, ten times or more. The V and J genes are TRBV12-3 or TRBV12-4 and TRBJ2-7; D tentatively reads TRBD1 or TRBD2 (5 bases each). The CDR3 consists of 16 residues. V lost 3 bases to trimming and J lost 2 bases, with 17 bases between them. CDR3 DNA: TGTGCCAGCAGTTTCCGGGGCCAGGCCTTCCCCTACGAGCAGTACTTC. Protein sequence: CASSFRGQAFPYEQYF.

This clonotype has ten or more counts. This chain uses TRBV5-1 with TRBJ2-1, with 13 bases identical to TRBD2. The V segment lost 4 bases and the J segment 7 bases; nucleotides outside the gene matches: 5. This CDR3 is 15 amino acids long. Germline V gene data show CDR1 as SGHRS and CDR2 as YFSETQ. In DNA form, the CDR3 reads TGCGCCAGCAGCCCACCGGGACTAGCGGGAAATGAGCAGTTCTTC. This sequence encodes CASSPPGLAGNEQFF.

This clonotype was picked up many times. CDR3 sequence (DNA): TGTGCCAGCTCTTTCCGCAAGGGCCTGGGGGAGGAAAAACTGTTTTTT. It is translated as CASSFRKGLGEEKLFF. The gene calls are TRBV18 and TRBJ1-4; maybe TRBD1 (5 bases). Trimming pared 6 bases from V and 8 bases from J, leaving 22 bases between. The CDR3 has 16 amino acids. The germline V gene has CDR1 KGHSH and CDR2 LQKENI.

The chain has TRBV5-1 and TRBJ2-5, with D uncertain. Germline values: CDR1 SGHRS, CDR2 YFSETQ. V lost 4 bases and J 2 bases, leaving 3 bases between the germline ends. CDR3 length: 11 amino acids. DNA of the CDR3: TGCGCCAGCAGCGCTCAAGAGACCCAGTACTTC. This codes for CASSAQETQYF.

This clonotype was seen ten or more times. This chain links TRBV7-4 with TRBJ1-6; D call uncertain. Trimming took off 1 base at V and 0 bases at J, with 13 bases between the two ends. Germline CDR1 is SGHVT and CDR2 is SQSDAQ. The CDR3 is 18 residues long. This CDR3 reads CASSLDAAIRSYNSPLHF. For the CDR3, the DNA is TGTGCCAGCAGCTTAGATGCGGCCATTCGCTCCTATAATTCACCCCTCCACTTT.

The rearrangement joins TRBV4-3 to TRBJ2-1; 7 nucleotides line up with TRBD1. The CDR3 is made up of 17 amino acids. The germline V gene has CDR1 LGHNA and CDR2 YSLEER. The V segment lost 1 base and the J segment 6 bases; nucleotides outside the gene matches: 12. This chain's CDR3 is CASSQVSARAGGNEQFF. DNA for the CDR3: TGCGCCAGCAGCCAAGTATCCGCTCGGGCAGGGGGCAATGAGCAGTTCTTC.